Shown below are 22 T cell receptor beta chains from a single sample sequenced in a study of shared clonotypes between healthy human individuals. This table comes from immunoSEQ multiplex PCR, and its TCRdb copy is limited to in-frame clones, with some not included. The sample carries roughly 2.2 million clones, 90% to 95% recorded once. Sequencing used naive CD4+ T cells from PBMCs. Subset here: CD45RA+ positively selected. All receptors come from a man between 18 and 29 years old in good health. Some clones in this sample may be carry-over from other donors' samples.

The chain is built from TRBV10-1 and TRBJ2-1, with 9 bases aligning to TRBD2. This CDR3 is built from 15 residues. The V gene's germline CDR1 is WNHNN and CDR2 SYGVQD (reference sequence). Trimming took 8 bases from V and 6 from J; bases not matched to a gene: 11. CDR3 amino acids: CASFTQAGGGNEQFF. CDR3 nucleotides: TGCGCCAGCTTCACCCAAGCGGGAGGAGGCAATGAGCAGTTCTTC.

This clone occurred a few times. Other nucleotide sequences in the sample specify the same CDR3. V and J are TRBV5-1 and TRBJ2-6; no clear D. CDR1 and CDR2 (germline): SGHRS, YFSETQ. With 0 bases removed from V and 0 bases from J, the gap between germline ends came to 4 bases. CDR3 size: 15 residues. This chain's CDR3 is CASSLVISGANVLTF. Here the CDR3 DNA reads TGCGCCAGCAGCTTGGTGATCTCTGGGGCCAACGTCCTGACTTTC.

The chain is built from TRBV2 and TRBJ1-2; 10 nucleotides align to TRBD1. Germline V CDR1 and CDR2: SNHLY, FYNNEI. The CDR3 is 15 residues long. The trim removed 8 bases at V and 6 bases at J, leaving 12 bases unmatched. CDR3 amino acids: CASSGTGARNDGYTF. As DNA, the CDR3 is TGTGCCAGCTCGGGGACAGGGGCCCGAAATGATGGCTACACCTTC.

The chain links TRBV5-5 to TRBJ1-1, with 7 bases fitting TRBD1. J lost 5 bases, V lost 4 bases, and 5 bases had no gene match. This CDR3 is 13 amino acids long. Per germline, CDR1 SGHKS and CDR2 YYEKEE (reference sequence). The CDR3 is CASSTQGRTEAFF. CDR3 in DNA: TGTGCCAGCAGCACACAGGGGCGGACTGAAGCTTTCTTT.

V is TRBV2 and J is TRBJ2-2, with a tentative D call TRBD1 (6 bases). CDR1 is SNHLY, CDR2 FYNNEI, per germline. This CDR3 is built from 15 residues. V lost 5 bases and J lost 5, with 15 bases in between. The CDR3 DNA reads as TGTGCCAGCAGTTACAGGGTATCATTAACCGGGGAGCTGTTTTTT. Its protein is CASSYRVSLTGELFF.

This clone was counted once. The J gene is TRBJ2-1, the V gene TRBV7-2; a possible D gene is TRBD2 (6 bases). V was cut by 5 bases and J by 6 bases, with 11 bases left in between. The CDR3 consists of 13 residues. The germline V gene has CDR1 SGHTA and CDR2 FQGNSA. CDR3 nucleotide sequence: TGTGCCAGCAGCCCGGGACTCATCAATGAGCAGTTCTTC. It codes for CASSPGLINEQFF. Based on the CDR3 plus reference TRBV7-2 and TRBJ2-1, the full variable domain is GAGVSQSPSNKVTEKGKDVELRCDPISGHTALYWYRQSLGQGLEFLIYFQGNSAPDKSGLPSDRFSAERTGGSVSTLTIQRTQQEDSAVYLCASSPGLINEQFFGPGTRLTVL.

The chain combines TRBV18 with TRBJ1-4, with a possible D match to TRBD1 (5 bases). Germline V gene data show CDR1 as KGHSH and CDR2 as LQKENI. This CDR3 comprises 13 residues. V gave up 2 bases and J gave up 7 bases, with 8 bases separating them. The CDR3 sequence is CASSPIGAEKLFF. In DNA form, the CDR3 reads TGTGCCAGCTCACCAATTGGGGCTGAAAAACTGTTTTTT.

This clone was recorded only once. The rearrangement joins TRBV5-1 to TRBJ2-7, with D maybe TRBD2 (6 bases). There are 14 residues in the CDR3. V lost 5 bases to trimming and J lost 3 bases, with 15 bases between them. Germline-derived CDR1 and CDR2 are SGHRS and YFSETQ. For the CDR3, the DNA is TGCGCCAGCAGTGCCGGGACTGGGCGCTACGAGCAGTACTTC. Protein: CASSAGTGRYEQYF.

This chain uses TRBV7-8 with TRBJ2-7; the D is unclear. Between the trimmed V and J ends, which lost 5 bases and 3 bases, there was a span of 17 bases. This CDR3 comprises 15 residues. The germline gives CDR1 SGHVS, CDR2 FQNEAQ. CDR3 sequence: CASSRADDSYYEQYF. CDR3 in DNA: TGTGCCAGCAGCCGAGCCGATGATAGCTACTACGAGCAGTACTTC.

On this clone: The identical CDR3 is also encoded by other nucleotide sequences in the sample. The genes are TRBV30 and TRBJ1-1, with unresolved D. Trimming cost V 1 base and J 7 bases, with 7 bases left between them. The germline V gene has CDR1 GTSNPN and CDR2 SVGIG (reference sequence). The CDR3 loop spans 11 amino acids. The CDR3 is CAWSATVEAFF. CDR3 DNA: TGTGCCTGGAGTGCGACTGTTGAAGCTTTCTTT.

J is TRBJ2-7 and V is TRBV7-2; a possible D gene is TRBD1 (5 bases). The ends were cut back, 1 base at V and 3 bases at J, with 13 bases in the middle. The CDR3 has 15 amino acids. The germline CDR1 and CDR2 sequences are SGHTA and FQGNSA. The CDR3 nucleotides read TGTGCCAGCAGCTTAGTGGGCCAGGGTAACTACGAGCAGTACTTC. Translated: CASSLVGQGNYEQYF.

This chain joins TRBV19 and TRBJ2-1; D remains unclear. V lost 5 bases to trimming and J lost 5 bases, with 16 bases between them. This CDR3 is built from 15 residues. CDR1 is LNHDA and CDR2 is SQIVND in the germline V gene (reference sequence). The CDR3 loop is CASSGFPPRNNEQFF. DNA of the CDR3: TGTGCCAGTAGTGGTTTCCCACCAAGAAACAATGAGCAGTTCTTC.

The rearrangement joins TRBV25-1 to TRBJ2-7, with 10 bases fitting TRBD1. V shed 3 bases and J 5 bases; nucleotides not matched to a gene: 7. The CDR3 is 15 residues long. Germline assignment: CDR1 MGHDK and CDR2 SYGVNS. Here the CDR3 reads CASSDAGTGAHEQYF. CDR3 coding DNA: TGTGCCAGCAGTGATGCCGGGACAGGGGCCCACGAGCAGTACTTC.

CDR3 coding DNA: TGTGCCAGCAGTTTGGGGTTAGTAGCCGAGCAGTACTTC. It specifies CASSLGLVAEQYF. The chain is built from TRBV27 and TRBJ2-7; D remains unclear. Germline CDR1 is MNHEY and CDR2 is SMNVEV (reference sequence). This CDR3 comprises 13 residues. V was shortened by 3 bases and J by 6 bases, with 12 bases between the two germline ends.

The chain employs TRBV5-3 and TRBJ1-5, with unresolved D. TRBV5-3 belongs to the ORF category, with a function that is uncertain. Trimming cost V 6 bases and J 1 base, with 17 bases left between them. The CDR3 covers 16 residues. The CDR3 DNA is TGTGCCAGAACTAACTTCGGGGTAGGGAGCAATCAGCCCCAGCATTTT. The encoded protein is CARTNFGVGSNQPQHF.

The chain couples TRBV28 to TRBJ2-7, with 10 bases matching TRBD1. The CDR3 loop spans 15 amino acids. Germline lookup yields CDR1 MDHEN and CDR2 SYDVKM. V dropped 5 bases and J dropped 2; count of bases not matched to a gene: 6. CDR3 bases: TGTGCCAGCAGTGATACCGGGACAGGGGCCTACGAGCAGTACTTC. Protein sequence: CASSDTGTGAYEQYF.

DNA of the CDR3: TGTGCCATCAGTGGGGATACTAGCGGCCAAGAGACCCAGTACTTC. This encodes CAISGDTSGQETQYF. The rearrangement joins TRBV10-3 to TRBJ2-5; 8 bases match TRBD2. J was trimmed by 1 base and V by 4 bases; bases with no gene match: 5. The CDR3 covers 15 residues. In germline, CDR1 is ENHRY, CDR2 SYGVKD.

CDR3 nucleotides: TGTGCCAGCAGCTTAGCGGCAATAGCATACAATGAGCAGTTCTTC. This sequence encodes CASSLAAIAYNEQFF. J is TRBJ2-1 and V is TRBV5-4; D is perhaps TRBD2 (5 bases). CDR1 is SGHNT and CDR2 is YYREEE in the germline V gene (reference sequence). Trimming removed 2 bases from V and 4 bases from J, with 13 bases in between. This CDR3 comprises 15 residues.

The rearrangement joins TRBV7-6 to TRBJ2-3, with 14 bases lining up with TRBD2. From germline, CDR1 is SGHVS and CDR2 FNYEAQ. V dropped 5 bases and J dropped 6; count of bases not matched to a gene: 7. This CDR3 comprises 16 residues. Here the CDR3 DNA reads TGTGCCAGCAGCCCGGGGACTAGCGGGAGACCCGATACGCAGTATTTT. This translates into CASSPGTSGRPDTQYF.

The J gene is TRBJ1-1, the V gene TRBV7-2, with unresolved D. The CDR3 extends over 13 amino acids. CDR1 is SGHTA and CDR2 is FQGNSA in the germline V gene. The V end lost 4 bases, the J end lost 5 bases, and 11 bases lay between the germline ends. The CDR3, as DNA: TGTGCCAGCAGCTCTACGACGAGGACTGAAGCTTTCTTT. It encodes CASSSTTRTEAFF.

The J gene is TRBJ2-1, the V gene TRBV7-9, with 10 bases that match TRBD2. Germline CDR1 and CDR2: SEHNR and FQNEAQ (reference sequence). The CDR3 sequence is 17 residues long. The junction had 17 bases not matched to a gene; V was cut back by 6 bases and J by 9 bases. The CDR3 nucleotides are TGTGCCAGCAGTCTTCCTAGCGGGAGCTCCCCGGGGTCTGAGCAGTTCTTC. Translating gives CASSLPSGSSPGSEQFF.

The chain joins TRBV7-2 to TRBJ2-7, with D perhaps TRBD1 or TRBD2 (5 bases each). V lost 3 bases to trimming and J lost 3 bases, with 12 bases between them. Per germline, CDR1 SGHTA and CDR2 FQGNSA. This CDR3 region has 14 residues. The CDR3 loop reads CASSLGVGHYEQYF. CDR3 DNA sequence: TGTGCCAGCAGCTTGGGGGTGGGGCACTACGAGCAGTACTTC. The whole variable domain, remainder taken from reference TRBV7-2 and TRBJ2-7, is GAGVSQSPSNKVTEKGKDVELRCDPISGHTALYWYRQSLGQGLEFLIYFQGNSAPDKSGLPSDRFSAERTGGSVSTLTIQRTQQEDSAVYLCASSLGVGHYEQYFGPGTRLTVT.